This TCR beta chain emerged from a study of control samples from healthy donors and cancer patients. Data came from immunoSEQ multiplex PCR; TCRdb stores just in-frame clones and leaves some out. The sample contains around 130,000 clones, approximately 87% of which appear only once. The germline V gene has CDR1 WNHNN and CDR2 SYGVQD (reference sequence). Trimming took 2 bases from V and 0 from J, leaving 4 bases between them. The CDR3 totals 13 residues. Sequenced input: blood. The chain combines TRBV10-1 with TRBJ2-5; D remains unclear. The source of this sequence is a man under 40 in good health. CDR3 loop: CASSEDNQETQYF. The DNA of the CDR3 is TGCGCCAGCAGTGAGGACAACCAAGAGACCCAGTACTTC.